The 4 T cell receptor beta chains reported below all come from one sample, sequenced in a study of T-cell reconstitution after alpha-beta-depleted transplantation in children. Unique molecular identifiers were built into the TCRbeta library. Each CDR3 protein gets one entry after TCRdb re-called the PCR reads with MiXCR. The data contain about 230,000 distinct CDR3 sequences, approximately 9.5% of them seen just once; the ten biggest clones take up around 6.2%. The sample in question was PBMCs from the stem cell graft donor, obtained from the stem cell graft. The origin of the receptors is a human donor who donated a stem cell graft to a child with acute lymphoblastic leukemia.

The chain combines TRBV20-1 with TRBJ2-7; tentatively, D is TRBD1 (5 bases). This CDR3 has 14 amino acids. Per germline, CDR1 DFQATT and CDR2 SNEGSKA (reference sequence). V lost 0 bases, J lost 3 bases, and 12 bases lay in between. CDR3 in amino acids: CSARERAGYYEQYF. Here the CDR3 DNA reads TGCAGTGCTAGAGAACGTGCAGGGTACTACGAGCAGTACTTC.

This clonotype appeared a single time. The rearrangement links TRBV20-1 to TRBJ1-5; D is perhaps TRBD1 (6 bases). The CDR3 runs 12 residues. The germline V and J ends were trimmed by 6 bases and 4 bases, with 10 bases remaining between them. Germline values: CDR1 DFQATT, CDR2 SNEGSKA (reference sequence). CDR3: CSAKDRNQPQHF. The CDR3 DNA reads as TGCAGTGCAAAGGACAGAAATCAGCCCCAGCATTTT.

V and J are TRBV6-2 or TRBV6-3 and TRBJ1-1; a weak D match, TRBD1 (6 bases). Germline-derived CDR1 and CDR2 are MNHEY and SVGEGT. This CDR3 has 15 residues. Trimming took 1 base from V and 4 from J, leaving 13 bases between them. CDR3 region: CASSYYRARTTEAFF. CDR3 sequence (DNA): TGTGCCAGCAGTTACTACAGGGCGAGGACCACTGAAGCTTTCTTT.

In its sample, this clonotype was seen many times. The chain carries TRBV6-5 and TRBJ2-7, with TRBD1 identical over 8 bases. The CDR3 runs to 16 residues. The V gene end was trimmed by 2 bases and the J gene end by 0 bases; junction bases not matched to a gene: 6. Germline V gives CDR1 MNHEY, CDR2 SVGAGI. The DNA for the CDR3 is TGTGCCAGCAGTTACGGGCCCCAGGGGGCCTCCTACGAGCAGTACTTC. Its translation is CASSYGPQGASYEQYF.